The entry below describes one T cell receptor beta chain. The second PCR ran roughly 6 to 11 cycles with a sample-barcoded 5' primer and J-beta primers. TCRdb ran MiXCR on the 5' RACE reads and lists one entry per CDR3 protein. The sample yields 800,000 or so distinct CDR3 sequences, 25% seen once. These data are taken from a study of blood T cells in healthy people across ages. CDR3 length equals 16 residues. Germline V gene lookup returns CDR1 MNHNS and CDR2 SASEGT. Trimming removed 0 bases at V and 11 bases at J, with 22 bases between. This sample also belongs to another study, concerning T cells of mothers and their children.

The clonotype originates from a boy aged 5 to 17 in good health. The chain joins TRBV6-1 to TRBJ2-5; either TRBD1 or TRBD2 may fit D (7 bases each). The material sequenced was blood. The CDR3 loop reads CASSEAPPQGGYAQYF. As DNA, the CDR3 is TGTGCCAGCAGTGAAGCCCCCCCCCAGGGGGGGTACGCGCAGTACTTC.